This T cell receptor (beta chain) was obtained from a study of blood T cell repertoires in COVID-19. Turning to the study itself: COVID-19 samples from acute and convalescent phases originated in the United States, Italy and Spain. T cells, B-cell-depleted T cells, or PBMCs supplied cDNA or gDNA.

Authors' methods: Amplification with reference gene primers provided the estimates of nucleated cell counts. Clones were read by immunoSEQ multiplex PCR, and TCRdb kept only the in-frame ones, dropping some. That table furnishes V, J and clone size, whereas the DNA furnished D and trimming. Of 100,000 to 150,000 clones detected, about four fifths appear once; the ten largest clones hold 3.5% to 5.5%. CDR3 length equals 15 residues. Per the germline V gene, CDR1 is SGHAT and CDR2 is FQNNGV. Trimming at V came to 4 bases and at J to 4 bases, leaving 7 bases not matched to a gene. This clone was seen more than once but under ten times.

The TCR comes from a woman in her seventies with acute or convalescent COVID-19. V usage is TRBV11-2 and J usage is TRBJ1-3, with 7 bases fitting TRBD1. Sequenced sample: peripheral blood. The CDR3 region has the DNA TGTGCCAGCAGCTCAAGACAGGGCGCAGGAAACACCATATATTTT. The encoded protein is CASSSRQGAGNTIYF.